These 31 T cell receptor beta chains originate from one sample sequenced in a study of T-cell memory formation after mild COVID-19. TCRdb passed the 5' RACE reads through MiXCR, listing each CDR3 protein once. Here the sample spans about 400,000 distinct CDR3 sequences, under 25% being singletons. The sequenced material came from PBMCs or a T cell subset sorted from them (not recorded which). The receptor source for this set is an adult woman who had mild COVID-19 (a few samples of this study predate the infection). Cell type and time point are not known.

This clonotype was detected only a few times. This chain joins TRBV4-1 and TRBJ2-3; the D gene is possibly TRBD1 (6 bases). The CDR3 runs 14 residues. Trimming left V 1 base short and J 4 bases short, with 9 bases between. Germline CDR1 reads MGHRA; CDR2 reads YSYEKL. The CDR3 DNA follows: TGCGCCAGCAGCCAAGGTTGGGGGCCAGATACGCAGTATTTT. Amino acids: CASSQGWGPDTQYF.

The rearrangement joins TRBV29-1 to TRBJ2-5; 9 nucleotides line up with TRBD2. Looked up from germline, CDR1 is SQVTM and CDR2 is ANQGSEA. The CDR3 consists of 13 residues. The V and J ends lost 6 bases and 5 bases, in that order; junction bases with no gene match: 7. The CDR3 region is CSVCVAGEETQYF. Here the CDR3 DNA reads TGCAGCGTGTGCGTAGCGGGAGAGGAGACCCAGTACTTC.

The rearrangement joins TRBV4-2 to TRBJ2-1; TRBD2 matches at 7 bases. The germline V gene has CDR1 LGHNA and CDR2 YNFKEQ. This CDR3 comprises 14 residues. Trimming at V came to 0 bases and at J to 10 bases, leaving 6 bases not matched to a gene. CDR3 protein: CASSQEGVGGEQFF. As DNA, the CDR3 is TGTGCCAGCAGCCAAGAAGGAGTGGGAGGGGAGCAGTTCTTC.

This chain connects TRBV29-1 to TRBJ2-3; 8 bases are a match to TRBD1. The ends lost 4 bases at V and 0 bases at J; junction bases unmatched: 9. Germline V gene lookup returns CDR1 SQVTM and CDR2 ANQGSEA. This CDR3 has 16 amino acids. CDR3 amino acids: CSVGRPRGRSTDTQYF. Here the CDR3 DNA reads TGCAGCGTTGGGAGACCCAGGGGGCGGAGCACAGATACGCAGTATTTT.

This sequence joins TRBV12-3 or TRBV12-4 and TRBJ1-2, with 8 bases aligning to TRBD1. The CDR3 runs to 17 residues. V was pared by 2 bases and J by 4 bases, with 12 bases of the junction left unmatched. The CDR3, as DNA: TGTGCCAGCAGTTTAAGTGGGACAGGATATATTGGCTATGGCTACACCTTC. Protein: CASSLSGTGYIGYGYTF.

The CDR3 here is CASSLARGIYNEQFF. The CDR3 region has the DNA TGTGCCAGCAGCTTAGCGAGGGGGATTTACAATGAGCAGTTCTTC. The chain is built from TRBV11-2 and TRBJ2-1, with a possible D match to TRBD1 (6 bases). The CDR3 totals 15 residues. Germline CDR1 is SGHAT and CDR2 is FQNNGV. With 1 base removed from V and 4 bases from J, the gap between germline ends came to 11 bases.

J is TRBJ2-5 and V is TRBV12-3 or TRBV12-4; 10 bases align to TRBD2. CDR3 size: 16 residues. V lost 7 bases and J lost 5; bases outside the gene matches: 13. In DNA form, the CDR3 reads TGTGCCAGCACCGCCAGAGCGGGGGGGGGTGTGGAGACCCAGTACTTC. Protein: CASTARAGGGVETQYF.

This clonotype was seen only a few times. The chain has TRBV20-1 and TRBJ2-7; no firm D call. The CDR3 has 13 residues. Germline values: CDR1 DFQATT, CDR2 SNEGSKA (reference sequence). The V gene lost 6 bases and the J gene lost 3 bases, with 15 bases spanning the gap. This chain's CDR3 is CSALNFRGYEQYF. CDR3 DNA sequence: TGCAGTGCCCTGAACTTCAGAGGCTACGAGCAGTACTTC.

Note on this clonotype: Mismatch with germline at one junction end may stem from a read error. The chain has TRBV25-1 and TRBJ2-7; D is uncertain. CDR1 is MGHDK and CDR2 is SYGVNS in the germline V gene. This CDR3 has 12 amino acids. The CDR3 region has the DNA TGTGCCAGCAGTTCCGATATTTACGGGCAGTACTTC. Its translation is CASSSDIYGQYF.

This clonotype appeared a few times. V and J are TRBV28 and TRBJ2-3; D gene ambiguous. Between the trimmed V and J ends, which lost 6 bases and 2 bases, there was a span of 12 bases. The CDR3 runs 14 residues. Germline values: CDR1 MDHEN, CDR2 SYDVKM. This CDR3 is CASRSGVPTDTQYF. The CDR3 DNA sequence: TGTGCCAGCAGGTCAGGAGTACCCACAGATACGCAGTATTTT.

The genes are TRBV5-1 and TRBJ2-1, with D perhaps matching TRBD2 (5 bases). The CDR3 loop spans 13 amino acids. The V end was cut by 4 bases, the J end by 7 bases, with 12 bases between. The germline CDR1 and CDR2 sequences are SGHRS and YFSETQ. The CDR3 is CASSTFGGNEQFF. The CDR3 DNA follows: TGCGCCAGCAGCACTTTCGGCGGGAATGAGCAGTTCTTC.

The chain couples TRBV21-1 to TRBJ2-7; TRBD2, as called in the table, went unchecked against the DNA. TRBV21-1 is labeled a pseudogene. The CDR3 is 19 residues long. The CDR3, as DNA: TGTGCCAGCAGCAAAGCGCGTCCCGCTAGCGGGACAACCTCCTACGAGCAGTACTTC. It yields the protein CASSKARPASGTTSYEQYF.

The chain employs TRBV5-1 and TRBJ2-1; no reliable D call. The CDR3 has 13 residues. Germline CDR1 reads SGHRS; CDR2 reads YFSETQ. V was cut by 0 bases and J by 10 bases, with 11 bases left in between. The CDR3 DNA follows: TGCGCCAGCAGCTTGGACATGGCCCCCGAGCAGTTCTTC. Its translation: CASSLDMAPEQFF.

At least ten counts were recorded for this clonotype. This chain links TRBV6-2 or TRBV6-3 with TRBJ2-3; D call uncertain. The CDR3 sequence is 12 residues long. Germline V lookup: CDR1 MNHEY, CDR2 SVGEGT. Trimming cost V 2 bases and J 2 bases, with 2 bases left between them. The CDR3 DNA reads as TGTGCCAGCAGTTACACCACAGATACGCAGTATTTT. Protein sequence: CASSYTTDTQYF.

In its sample, this clonotype was seen a few times. CDR3 DNA: TGTGCCAGCAGTACGCGTCCCGGGGCCCCCTATGGCTACACCTTC. Protein sequence: CASSTRPGAPYGYTF. The gene calls are TRBV6-5 and TRBJ1-2; maybe TRBD1 (5 bases). The ends were cut back, 5 bases at V and 4 bases at J, with 17 bases in the middle. The CDR3 is made up of 15 amino acids. Per germline, CDR1 MNHEY and CDR2 SVGAGI.

The table lists this clonotype with a few counts. This sequence joins TRBV29-1 and TRBJ1-1; D unresolved. Germline lookup yields CDR1 SQVTM and CDR2 ANQGSEA. The CDR3 runs 12 residues. The germline V and J ends were trimmed by 4 bases and 0 bases, with 6 bases remaining between them. CDR3 sequence: CSVGGVNTEAFF. The CDR3 nucleotides are TGCAGCGTTGGTGGGGTGAACACTGAAGCTTTCTTT.

The chain is built from TRBV3-1 and TRBJ2-3; D is unclear. Germline-derived CDR1 and CDR2 are LGHDT and YNNKEL (reference sequence). CDR3 length: 13 amino acids. The V and J ends lost 3 bases and 2 bases respectively, with 6 bases between them. Written as DNA, the CDR3 is TGTGCCAGCAGCCATAGCAACACAGATACGCAGTATTTT. This encodes CASSHSNTDTQYF.

The sample holds a few counts of this clonotype. The chain has TRBV18 and TRBJ2-6, with D unclear. The CDR3 loop spans 16 amino acids. Per the germline V gene, CDR1 is KGHSH and CDR2 is LQKENI. Trimming cost V 3 bases and J 1 base, with 10 bases left between them. CDR3 coding DNA: TGTGCCAGCTCACCCCGGCCGTCATCTGGGGCCAACGTCCTGACTTTC. Encoded protein: CASSPRPSSGANVLTF.

This clonotype was detected only a few times. The chain employs TRBV6-5 and TRBJ2-2; 7 positions match TRBD1. V was clipped by 2 bases and J by 8 bases; unmatched bases: 5. Germline V gene lookup returns CDR1 MNHEY and CDR2 SVGAGI. The CDR3 consists of 14 residues. CDR3 loop: CASSYQRGLGELFF. The CDR3 DNA sequence: TGTGCCAGCAGTTACCAGAGGGGGCTGGGGGAGCTGTTTTTT.

This rearrangement joins TRBV11-1 to TRBJ2-1, with 7 bases identical to TRBD1. CDR3 length: 14 amino acids. V was pared by 7 bases and J by 10 bases, with 13 bases of the junction left unmatched. The germline V gene has CDR1 SGHAT and CDR2 FQDESV (reference sequence). CDR3 sequence: CASNPTGLLGEQFF. In DNA form, the CDR3 reads TGTGCCAGCAACCCGACAGGGTTATTGGGGGAGCAGTTCTTC.

The table lists this clonotype with a few counts. The V call is TRBV7-2, the J call TRBJ1-1; D not certain. V lost 5 bases, J lost 0 bases, and 10 bases lay in between. Germline-derived CDR1 and CDR2 are SGHTA and FQGNSA. The length of the CDR3 is 14 residues. The CDR3 bases are TGTGCCAGCAGCCAAGGACCCATGAACACTGAAGCTTTCTTT. Encoded protein: CASSQGPMNTEAFF.

The chain couples TRBV18 to TRBJ2-3; TRBD1 aligns across 7 bases. The junction had 13 bases not matched to a gene; V was cut back by 4 bases and J by 3 bases. The CDR3 runs to 17 residues. Germline CDR1 and CDR2: KGHSH and LQKENI. In nucleotides, the CDR3 is TGTGCCAGCTCACGCATCCTTACAGGGGCTGGAACAGATACGCAGTATTTT. The encoded protein is CASSRILTGAGTDTQYF. The entire variable domain, with the rest obtained from reference TRBV18 and TRBJ2-3, is as follows: NAGVMQNPRHLVRRRGQEARLRCSPMKGHSHVYWYRQLPEEGLKFMVYLQKENIIDESGMPKERFSAEFPKEGPSILRIQQVVRGDSAAYFCASSRILTGAGTDTQYFGPGTRLTVL.

This clonotype was seen a few times. CDR3 amino acids: CASSSGGPSTDTQYF. CDR3 nucleotides: TGTGCCAGCAGCTCGGGGGGCCCTAGCACAGATACGCAGTATTTT. V gene TRBV6-6 combines with J gene TRBJ2-3; TRBD2 might be the D (7 bases). Trimming took off 6 bases at V and 0 bases at J, with 13 bases between the two ends. CDR1 is MNHNY, CDR2 SVGAGI, per germline (reference sequence). The CDR3 is made up of 15 amino acids.

This sequence joins TRBV12-3 or TRBV12-4 and TRBJ1-4, with D possibly matching TRBD1 (5 bases). Trimming left V 3 bases short and J 3 bases short, with 14 bases between. This CDR3 has 16 amino acids. The CDR3 loop is CASSLYLQGANEKLFF. In nucleotides, the CDR3 is TGTGCCAGCAGTTTGTACCTTCAGGGAGCTAATGAAAAACTGTTTTTT.

In this sample, this clonotype turned up a few times. The CDR3 DNA reads as TGCAGCGTTGGTAGAGGTAGTGGGGCAGGAGGTGCCTACAATGAGCAGTTCTTC. Encoded protein: CSVGRGSGAGGAYNEQFF. The chain uses TRBV29-1 and TRBJ2-1, with D perhaps being TRBD1 or TRBD2 (5 bases each). V lost 4 bases to trimming and J lost 2 bases, with 24 bases between them. This CDR3 has 18 amino acids. In germline, CDR1 is SQVTM, CDR2 ANQGSEA.

V gene TRBV12-3 or TRBV12-4 combines with J gene TRBJ1-2; 8 bases line up with TRBD1. Germline trimming cut 2 bases from V and 3 bases from J; bases unmatched to any gene: 2. The length of the CDR3 is 14 residues. DNA of the CDR3: TGTGCCAGCAGTTTACAGGGGGCGCACTATGGCTACACCTTC. Its protein is CASSLQGAHYGYTF.

This clonotype was detected a few times. This sequence joins TRBV9 and TRBJ2-5; no clear D. The germline V and J ends were trimmed by 2 bases and 0 bases, with 11 bases remaining between them. The CDR3 has 15 residues. Germline V lookup: CDR1 SGDLS, CDR2 YYNGEE. The CDR3 is CASSVTAAYQETQYF. DNA for the CDR3: TGTGCCAGCAGCGTTACCGCGGCGTACCAAGAGACCCAGTACTTC.

This chain's CDR3 is CSARGAGSRDGYTF. CDR3 nucleotide sequence: TGCAGTGCTAGGGGAGCGGGATCCCGGGATGGCTACACCTTC. The chain carries TRBV20-1 and TRBJ1-2; D is ambiguous. Germline V lookup: CDR1 DFQATT, CDR2 SNEGSKA (reference sequence). The CDR3 has 14 residues. V was clipped by 3 bases and J by 6 bases, with 17 bases between them.

The V gene is TRBV4-3, the J gene TRBJ2-3; D remains unclear. The V gene lost 0 bases and the J gene lost 10 bases, with 11 bases spanning the gap. This CDR3 has 13 residues. Germline CDR1 is LGHNA and CDR2 is YSLEER. DNA of the CDR3: TGCGCCAGCAGCCAAGATAAGGCCTGGTCGCAGTATTTT. This encodes CASSQDKAWSQYF.

This sequence joins TRBV7-3 and TRBJ1-6, with D tentatively TRBD1 (5 bases). Germline CDR1 SGHTA, CDR2 FQGTGA. The CDR3 contains 14 residues. The V gene lost 2 bases and the J gene lost 7 bases, with 9 bases spanning the gap. CDR3 sequence: CASSLGTSNSPLHF. CDR3 coding DNA: TGTGCCAGCAGCTTAGGGACTTCCAATTCACCCCTCCACTTT.

The J gene is TRBJ2-1, the V gene TRBV20-1; 9 bases agree with TRBD2. Germline CDR1 and CDR2: DFQATT and SNEGSKA (reference sequence). V shed 0 bases, J shed 5 bases, and the junction held 8 bases outside the gene matches. This CDR3 contains 16 residues. The CDR3 loop reads CSARDSRTSVNNEQFF. CDR3 bases: TGCAGTGCTAGAGATTCTCGGACTAGCGTCAACAATGAGCAGTTCTTC.